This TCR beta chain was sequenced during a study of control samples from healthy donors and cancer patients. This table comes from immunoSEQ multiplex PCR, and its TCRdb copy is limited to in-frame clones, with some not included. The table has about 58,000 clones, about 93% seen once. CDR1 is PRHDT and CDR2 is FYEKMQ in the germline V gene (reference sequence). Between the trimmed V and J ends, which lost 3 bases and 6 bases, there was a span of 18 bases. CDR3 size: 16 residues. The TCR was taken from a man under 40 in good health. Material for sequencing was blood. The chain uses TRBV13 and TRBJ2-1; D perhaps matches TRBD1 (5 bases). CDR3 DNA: TGTGCCAGCAGCTTGGTAGACAGTCTCTCTTCCAATGAGCAGTTCTTC. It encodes CASSLVDSLSSNEQFF.